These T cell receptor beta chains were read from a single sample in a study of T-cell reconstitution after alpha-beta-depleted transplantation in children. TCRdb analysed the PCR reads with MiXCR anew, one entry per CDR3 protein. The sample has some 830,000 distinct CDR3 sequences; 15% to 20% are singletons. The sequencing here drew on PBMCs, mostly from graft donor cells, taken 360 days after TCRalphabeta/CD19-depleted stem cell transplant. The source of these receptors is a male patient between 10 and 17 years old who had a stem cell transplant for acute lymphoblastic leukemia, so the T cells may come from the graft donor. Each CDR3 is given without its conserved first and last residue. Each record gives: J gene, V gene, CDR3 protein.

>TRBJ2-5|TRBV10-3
AISEETGGRETQY
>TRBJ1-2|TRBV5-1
ASSLEGDAYYGYT
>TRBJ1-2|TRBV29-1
SGYNFEGYGYT
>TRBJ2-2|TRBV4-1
ASSPPGPGGELF
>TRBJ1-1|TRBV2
ASSTRTGGGTEAF
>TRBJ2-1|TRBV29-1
SVAGISYNEQF
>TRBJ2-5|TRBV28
ASSRPVVFQETQY
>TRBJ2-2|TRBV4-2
ASSHLGTVNTGELF
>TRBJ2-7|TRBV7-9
ASSNGISYEQY
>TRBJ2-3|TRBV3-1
ASSQESGAFTDTQY
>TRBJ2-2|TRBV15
ATSRTQGTGELF
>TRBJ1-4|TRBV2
ASSEQGLNEKLF
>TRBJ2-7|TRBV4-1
ASAEGGGPIEQY
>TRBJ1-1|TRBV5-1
ASSTGGEWDTEAF
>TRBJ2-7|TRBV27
ASSWGPYEQY
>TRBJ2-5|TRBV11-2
ASSSTGAYQETQY
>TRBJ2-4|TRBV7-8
ASSLGRAKTLAKNIQY
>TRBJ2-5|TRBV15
ATRTGLEPTETQY
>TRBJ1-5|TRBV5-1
ASSLDPQGDQPQH
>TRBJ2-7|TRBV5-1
ASSLVTGAPREQY
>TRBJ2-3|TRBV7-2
ASSIGQGGTTDTQY
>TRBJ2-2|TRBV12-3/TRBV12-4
ASSWAYRGANTGELF
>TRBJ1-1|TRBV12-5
ASGLVRVSREAF
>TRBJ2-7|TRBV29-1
SVESQAYEQY
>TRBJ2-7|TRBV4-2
ASSQGEWEGRDEQY
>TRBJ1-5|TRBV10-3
ASSREFSAQPQH
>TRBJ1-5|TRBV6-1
ASSDQRAQPQH
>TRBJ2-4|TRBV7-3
ASSLTGQGLKNIQY
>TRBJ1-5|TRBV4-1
ASSQDGSVSNQPQH
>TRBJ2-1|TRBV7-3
ASSFSDAGNEQF
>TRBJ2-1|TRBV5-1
ASSPPSSVGEQF
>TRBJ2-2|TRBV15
ATSSLRVTTGELF
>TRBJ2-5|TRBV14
ASSQEGGRQETQY
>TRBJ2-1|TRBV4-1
ASSQDPAGGWGGEQF
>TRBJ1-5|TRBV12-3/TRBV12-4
ASSWTGDQPQH
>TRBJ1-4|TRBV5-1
ASRSTGKANEKLF
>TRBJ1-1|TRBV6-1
ASNLQKIILPEEAF
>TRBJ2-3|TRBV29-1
SVIGGRLTSTDTQY
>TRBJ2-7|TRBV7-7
ASSLAAGSAEQY
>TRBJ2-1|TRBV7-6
ASSFFAGVSEQF
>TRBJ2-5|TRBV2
ASSEAPVGETQY
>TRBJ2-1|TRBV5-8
ASSWEGDRVVNEQF
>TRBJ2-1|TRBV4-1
ASSQEWGREGYNEQF
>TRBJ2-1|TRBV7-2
ASSLALKLAGGFRHNEQF
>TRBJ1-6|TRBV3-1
ASSQRYPNSPLH
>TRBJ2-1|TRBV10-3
AISGGSSHEQF